This TCR beta chain was identified in a study of cytotoxic CD8 clonotypes in ibrutinib-treated CLL. Study at large: Once treatment had gone on for a median of around eleven months, range 6 to 36, response samples were drawn. Samples had a mean of around 280,000 productive templates and approximately 90,000 productive rearrangements.

Note on this clone: What it binds is not known.

Study findings and constraints: Sampling times differed between sustained-remission and progressing patients.

With sequencing, the targeted depth ranged from 1 in 200,000 to 1 in 1 million T cells. Sequencing was performed with immunoSEQ multiplex PCR; in TCRdb, only in-frame clones are kept and a portion is missing. The sample gives approximately 74,000 clones, approximately 80% of which show up once; around 7.7% is in the top ten. The CDR3 runs to 14 residues. The germline V gene encodes CDR1 LNHDA and CDR2 SQIVND (reference sequence). V lost 5 bases to trimming and J lost 0 bases, with 7 bases between them. This specimen consisted of PBMCs, obtained at disease progression, from a patient treated with ibrutinib. This sequence originates from a human donor with chronic lymphocytic leukemia. The gene calls are TRBV19 and TRBJ1-4; the D is unclear. The CDR3 is CASSRTATNEKLFF. The CDR3 bases are TGTGCCAGTAGTCGGACCGCAACTAATGAAAAACTGTTTTTT.